This paragraph covers one TCR beta chain sequence. This clonotype was observed at least ten times. Its antigen remains undetermined. The junction and the germline gene differ at one end; a read error may be behind it. This specimen comes from a study of identical twins (dated by TCRdb to the mid-2010s). The study in broad terms: TCR alpha and beta repertoires from monozygotic twins, unrelated adults of various ages and cord blood were deep-sequenced to test whether fetal clonotypes persist. To rule out contamination, replicate twin experiments were performed at different times with different library preparation protocols. Beyond this particular receptor, the publication reports: Abundant cord blood beta clonotypes had fewer insertions, young adult naive repertoires showed a similar but weaker trend, and memory repertoires showed no such trend. Because the same donors could not be followed over many years, the conclusions relied on cross-sectional statistical analysis. In beta out-of-frame sequences, excess twin sharing was weaker, because having fewer shared sequences lowered the signal-to-noise ratio. Invariant T cells such as MAIT and iNKT could partly confound zero-insertion analyses, though diverse VJ usage argued against this for most clonotypes. In monozygotic twins, out-of-frame TCR alpha sharing was systematically underestimated by recombination models, although the models agreed with sharing between unrelated individuals. Compared with coincidental sharing between unrelated individuals, an excess of low generation-probability sequences was observed among out-of-frame TCR alpha sequences shared between twins.

The CDR3 numbers 13 residues from cysteine through phenylalanine. CDR3 DNA is the only sequence kept; it has 39 bases, read in frame from the first base. The germline V gene provides CDR1 SGHRS and CDR2 YFSETQ. Every donor in the study was a healthy Caucasian. The twin cohort comprised three pairs of female monozygotic twins, all aged roughly 18 to 30 years. Miltenyi CD45RO+ enrichment and human naive T-cell isolation kits were used to isolate memory (CD45RO+) and naive T cells from PBMC. The library was built by means of 5' RACE. TCRdb records Illumina HiSeq 2000 as the sequencer. A universal primer binding site was added through template switching, and the final cDNA carried a unique molecular identifier so that TCR cDNA molecules could be counted accurately. Specific primers in the conserved constant-segment region were used to synthesize first-strand cDNA for the TCR alpha and beta chains. Each cDNA library was double barcoded, with a SMART-Mk sample barcode plus Illumina barcodes, to control for contamination. Two successive PCR steps introduced TruSeq adapter sequences along with Illumina sample barcodes. Sequencing of the TCR alpha and beta cDNA libraries was done on the Illumina HiSeq platform using custom primers. In the original analysis: Raw reads were processed with MiGEC to extract unique molecular identifiers, and MiXCR was used to determine CDR3 positions. Recombination models were inferred per individual with the repgenHMM and IGoR tools using an EM algorithm. The analysis of shared clonotypes was done with the tcR package in R, with sharing normalized by the product of cloneset sizes. To study raw recombination without the effects of thymic and clonal selection, out-of-frame nonproductive sequences were analyzed. TCRdb redid the processing of the public reads, applying fastp at Q25 and MiXCR, and retained in-frame beta chains. Records with the same CDR3 protein are collapsed into one entry carrying the most frequent genes and DNA. TCRdb, not the authors, supplied the V and J calls. For this sample the table gives some 200,000 distinct CDR3 sequences, of which around 6.8% were detected only once. Less than 2.5% of the sample goes to the ten largest clones.

These data also formed part of another study, on yellow fever vaccine responses in identical twins. In that second paper, the authors write: According to the authors, in identical twins the way T cells responded to vaccination appeared partly convergent and partly personalized. In identical twins, the study followed T cell clones that responded to the vaccine with precision.

The source is a woman between 18 and 29 years old in good health. The sequenced sample consisted of memory (CD45RO+) T cells sorted from blood. The label giving this sample's cell subset or site can be read as: CD45RO+ enriched T cells. The sequence is built from TRBV5-1 and TRBJ2-2; no D gene call is confident. DNA sequence: TGCGCCAGCAGGTTGGAAATCACCGGGGAGCTGTTTTTT. It is translated as CASRLEITGELFF.